The sample holds a few counts of the clone carrying this T cell receptor beta chain. The antigen is unknown. This sample was taken from a study of cytomegalovirus exposure and HLA in healthy donors. Study outcomes and limitations: Previous analysis showed most TCR beta V segments were productive about 90% or about 30% of the time. It was 160 or so TCR beta chains that were listed as cytomegalovirus-associated.

The PCR had 60 Vbeta and 13 Jbeta primers. Sequencing was performed with immunoSEQ multiplex PCR; in TCRdb, only in-frame clones are kept and a portion is missing. The sample contains roughly 140,000 clones, 80% of which appear only once. The CDR3 spans 15 residues. Germline V gives CDR1 SGHRS, CDR2 YFSETQ. V was pared by 1 base and J by 4 bases, with 15 bases between. The sequencing sample was made of PBMCs. The V call is TRBV5-1, the J call TRBJ2-7; D uncertain. The source of this sequence is a man aged 25 to 40 in good health and CMV-seronegative. For the CDR3, the DNA is TGCGCCAGCAGCTTGTCTCAGGAAGTGGGTTACGAGCAGTACTTC. As protein: CASSLSQEVGYEQYF.